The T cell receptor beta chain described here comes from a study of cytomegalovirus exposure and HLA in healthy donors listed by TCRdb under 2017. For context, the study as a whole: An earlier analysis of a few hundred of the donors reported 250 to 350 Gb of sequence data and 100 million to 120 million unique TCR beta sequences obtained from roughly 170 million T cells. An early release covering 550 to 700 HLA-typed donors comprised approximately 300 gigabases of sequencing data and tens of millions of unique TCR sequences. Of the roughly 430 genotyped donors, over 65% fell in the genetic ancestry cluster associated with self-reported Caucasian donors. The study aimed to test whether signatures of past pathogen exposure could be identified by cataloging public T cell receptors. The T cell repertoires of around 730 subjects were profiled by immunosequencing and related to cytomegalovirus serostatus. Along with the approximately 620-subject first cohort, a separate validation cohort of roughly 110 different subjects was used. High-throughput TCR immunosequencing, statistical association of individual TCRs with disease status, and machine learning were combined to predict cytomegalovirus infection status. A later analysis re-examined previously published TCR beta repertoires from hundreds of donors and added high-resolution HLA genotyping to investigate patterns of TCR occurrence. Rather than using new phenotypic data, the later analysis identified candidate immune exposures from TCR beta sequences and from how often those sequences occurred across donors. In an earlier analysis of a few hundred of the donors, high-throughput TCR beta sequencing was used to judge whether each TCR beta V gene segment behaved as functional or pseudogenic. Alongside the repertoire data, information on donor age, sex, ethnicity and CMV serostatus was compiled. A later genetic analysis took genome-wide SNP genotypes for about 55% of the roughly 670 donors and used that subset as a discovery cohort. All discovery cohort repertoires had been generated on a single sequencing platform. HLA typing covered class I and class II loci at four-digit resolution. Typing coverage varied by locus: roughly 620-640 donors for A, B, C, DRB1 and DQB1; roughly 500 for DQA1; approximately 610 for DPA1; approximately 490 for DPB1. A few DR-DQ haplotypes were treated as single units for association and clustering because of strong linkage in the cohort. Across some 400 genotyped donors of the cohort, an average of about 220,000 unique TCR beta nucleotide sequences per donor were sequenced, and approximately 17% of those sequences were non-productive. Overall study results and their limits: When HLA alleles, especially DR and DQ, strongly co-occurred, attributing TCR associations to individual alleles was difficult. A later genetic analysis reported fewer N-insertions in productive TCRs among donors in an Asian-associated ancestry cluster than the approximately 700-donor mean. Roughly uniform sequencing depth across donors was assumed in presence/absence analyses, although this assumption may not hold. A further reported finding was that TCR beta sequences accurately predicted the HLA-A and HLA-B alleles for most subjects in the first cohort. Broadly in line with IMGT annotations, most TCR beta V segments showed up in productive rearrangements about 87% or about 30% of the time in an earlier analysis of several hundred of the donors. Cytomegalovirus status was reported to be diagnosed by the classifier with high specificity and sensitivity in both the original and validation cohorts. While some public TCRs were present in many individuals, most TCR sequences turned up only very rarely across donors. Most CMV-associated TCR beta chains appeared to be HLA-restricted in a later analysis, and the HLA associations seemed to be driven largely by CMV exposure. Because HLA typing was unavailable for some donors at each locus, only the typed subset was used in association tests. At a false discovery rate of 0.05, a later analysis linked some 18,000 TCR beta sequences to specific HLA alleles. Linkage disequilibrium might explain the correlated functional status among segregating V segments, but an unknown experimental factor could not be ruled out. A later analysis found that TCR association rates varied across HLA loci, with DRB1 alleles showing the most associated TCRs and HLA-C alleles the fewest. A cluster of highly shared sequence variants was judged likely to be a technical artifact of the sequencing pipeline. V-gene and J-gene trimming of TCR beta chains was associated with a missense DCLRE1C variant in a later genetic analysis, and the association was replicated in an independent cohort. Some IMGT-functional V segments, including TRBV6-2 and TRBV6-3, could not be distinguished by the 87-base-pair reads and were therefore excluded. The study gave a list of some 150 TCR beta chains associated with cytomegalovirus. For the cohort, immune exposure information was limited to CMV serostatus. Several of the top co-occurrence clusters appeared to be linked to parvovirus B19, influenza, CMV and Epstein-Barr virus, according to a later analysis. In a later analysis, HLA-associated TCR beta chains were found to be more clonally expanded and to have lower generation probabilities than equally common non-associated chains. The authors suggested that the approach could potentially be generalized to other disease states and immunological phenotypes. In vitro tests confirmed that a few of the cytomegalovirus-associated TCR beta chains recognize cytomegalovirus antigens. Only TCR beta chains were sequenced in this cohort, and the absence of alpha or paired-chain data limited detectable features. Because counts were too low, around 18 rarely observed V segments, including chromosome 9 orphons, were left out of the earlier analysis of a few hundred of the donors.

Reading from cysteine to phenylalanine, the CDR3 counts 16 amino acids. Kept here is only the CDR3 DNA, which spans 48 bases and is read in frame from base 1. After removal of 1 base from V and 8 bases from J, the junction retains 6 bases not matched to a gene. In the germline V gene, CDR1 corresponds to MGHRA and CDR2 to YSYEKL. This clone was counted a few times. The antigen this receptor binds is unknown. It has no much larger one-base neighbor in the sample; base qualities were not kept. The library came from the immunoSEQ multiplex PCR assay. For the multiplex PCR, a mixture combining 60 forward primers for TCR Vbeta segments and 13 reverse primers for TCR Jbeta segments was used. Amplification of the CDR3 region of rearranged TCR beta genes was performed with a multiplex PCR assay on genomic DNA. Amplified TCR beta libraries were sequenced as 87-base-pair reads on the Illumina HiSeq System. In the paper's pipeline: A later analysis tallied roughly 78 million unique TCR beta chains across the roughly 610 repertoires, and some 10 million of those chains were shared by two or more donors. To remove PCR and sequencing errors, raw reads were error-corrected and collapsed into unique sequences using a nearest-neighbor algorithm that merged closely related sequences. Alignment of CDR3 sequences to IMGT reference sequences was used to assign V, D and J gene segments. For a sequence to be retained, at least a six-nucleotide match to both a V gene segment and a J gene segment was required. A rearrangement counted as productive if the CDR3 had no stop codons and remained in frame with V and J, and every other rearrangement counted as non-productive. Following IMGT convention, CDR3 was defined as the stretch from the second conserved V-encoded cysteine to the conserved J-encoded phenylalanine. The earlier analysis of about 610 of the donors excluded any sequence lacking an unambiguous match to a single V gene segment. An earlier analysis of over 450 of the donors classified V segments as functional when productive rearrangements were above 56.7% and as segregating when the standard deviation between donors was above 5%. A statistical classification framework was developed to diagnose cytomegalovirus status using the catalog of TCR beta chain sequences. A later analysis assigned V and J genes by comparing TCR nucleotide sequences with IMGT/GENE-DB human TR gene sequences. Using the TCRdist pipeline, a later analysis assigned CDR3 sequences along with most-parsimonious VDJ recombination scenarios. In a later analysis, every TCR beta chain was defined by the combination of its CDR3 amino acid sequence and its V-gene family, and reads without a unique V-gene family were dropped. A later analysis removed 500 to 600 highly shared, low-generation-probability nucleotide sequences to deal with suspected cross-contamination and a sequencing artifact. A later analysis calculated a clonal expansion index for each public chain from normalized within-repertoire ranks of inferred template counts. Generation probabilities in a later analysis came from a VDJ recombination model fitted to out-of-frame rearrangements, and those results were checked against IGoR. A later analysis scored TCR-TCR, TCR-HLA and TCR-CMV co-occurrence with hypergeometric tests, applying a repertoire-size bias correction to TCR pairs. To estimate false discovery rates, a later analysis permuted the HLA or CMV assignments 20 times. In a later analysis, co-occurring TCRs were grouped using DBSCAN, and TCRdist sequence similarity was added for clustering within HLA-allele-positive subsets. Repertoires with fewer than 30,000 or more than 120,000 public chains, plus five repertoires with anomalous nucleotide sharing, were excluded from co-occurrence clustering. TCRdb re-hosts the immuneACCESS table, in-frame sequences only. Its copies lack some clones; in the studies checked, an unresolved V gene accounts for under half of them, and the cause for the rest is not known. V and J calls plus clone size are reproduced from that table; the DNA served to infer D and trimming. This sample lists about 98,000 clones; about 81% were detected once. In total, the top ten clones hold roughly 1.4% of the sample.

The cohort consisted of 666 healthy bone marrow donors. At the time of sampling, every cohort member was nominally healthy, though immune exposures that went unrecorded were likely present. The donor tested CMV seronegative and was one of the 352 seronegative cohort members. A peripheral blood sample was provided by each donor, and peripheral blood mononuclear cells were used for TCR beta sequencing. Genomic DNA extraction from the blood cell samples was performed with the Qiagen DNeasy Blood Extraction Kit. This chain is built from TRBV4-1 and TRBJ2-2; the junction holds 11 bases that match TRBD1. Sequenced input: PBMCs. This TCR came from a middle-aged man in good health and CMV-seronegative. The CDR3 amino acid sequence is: CASSQAPGTGGGELFF. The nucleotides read TGCGCCAGCAGCCAAGCCCCCGGGACAGGGGGTGGGGAGCTGTTTTTT.